This T cell receptor (beta chain) appears in the sequencing data of a study of T-cell reconstitution after alpha-beta-depleted transplantation in children. Germline-derived CDR1 and CDR2 are SGDLS and YYNGEE. This CDR3 region has 16 residues. Deletions cut 0 bases from V and 0 bases from J, with 11 bases between. As it was prepared, the TCRbeta library received unique molecular identifiers. TCRdb fed the PCR reads into MiXCR, producing one record per CDR3 protein. The data hold 450,000 to 600,000 distinct CDR3 sequences, with 32% observed a single time. The sequencing here drew on PBMCs from the stem cell graft donor, taken from the stem cell graft. The TCR comes from a human donor who donated a stem cell graft to a child with aplastic anemia. J is TRBJ2-3 and V is TRBV9; the D is unclear. The CDR3 is CASSVGGATSTDTQYF. DNA of the CDR3: TGTGCCAGCAGCGTAGGAGGCGCGACTAGCACAGATACGCAGTATTTT.